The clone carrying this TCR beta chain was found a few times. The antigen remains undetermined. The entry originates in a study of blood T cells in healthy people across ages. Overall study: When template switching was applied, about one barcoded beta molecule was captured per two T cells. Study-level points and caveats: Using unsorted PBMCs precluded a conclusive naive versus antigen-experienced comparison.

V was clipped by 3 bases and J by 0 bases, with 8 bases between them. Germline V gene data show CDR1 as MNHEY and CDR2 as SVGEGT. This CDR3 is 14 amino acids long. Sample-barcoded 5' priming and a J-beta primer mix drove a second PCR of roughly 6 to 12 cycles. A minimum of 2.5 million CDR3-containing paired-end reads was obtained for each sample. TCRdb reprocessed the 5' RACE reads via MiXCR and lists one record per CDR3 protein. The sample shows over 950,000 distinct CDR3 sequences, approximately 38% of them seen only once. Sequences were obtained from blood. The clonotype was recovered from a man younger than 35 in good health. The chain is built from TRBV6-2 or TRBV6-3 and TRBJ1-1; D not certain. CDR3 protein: CASSYSIMNTEAFF. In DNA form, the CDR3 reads TGTGCCAGCAGTTATTCGATTATGAACACTGAAGCTTTCTTT.